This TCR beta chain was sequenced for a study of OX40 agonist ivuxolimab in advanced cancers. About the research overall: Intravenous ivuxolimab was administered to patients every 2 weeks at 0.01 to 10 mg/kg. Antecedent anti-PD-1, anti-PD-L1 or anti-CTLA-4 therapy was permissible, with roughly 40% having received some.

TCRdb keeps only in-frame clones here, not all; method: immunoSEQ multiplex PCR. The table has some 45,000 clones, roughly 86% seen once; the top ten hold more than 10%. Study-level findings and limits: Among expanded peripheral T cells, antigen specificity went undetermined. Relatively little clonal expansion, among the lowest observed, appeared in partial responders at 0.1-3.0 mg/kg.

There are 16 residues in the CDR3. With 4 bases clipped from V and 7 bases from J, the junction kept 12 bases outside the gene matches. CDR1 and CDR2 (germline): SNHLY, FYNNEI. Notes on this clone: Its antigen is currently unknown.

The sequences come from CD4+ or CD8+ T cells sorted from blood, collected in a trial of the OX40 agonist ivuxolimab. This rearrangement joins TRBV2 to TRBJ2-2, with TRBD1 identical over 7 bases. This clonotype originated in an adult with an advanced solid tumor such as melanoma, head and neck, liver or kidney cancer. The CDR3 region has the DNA TGTGCCAGCAGTGTATGGACAGGAGGCCTGCACGGGGAGCTGTTTTTT. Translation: CASSVWTGGLHGELFF.